The rows below give T cell receptor beta chains drawn from one sample of a study of blood T cell repertoires in COVID-19. TCRdb keeps only in-frame clones here, not all; method: immunoSEQ multiplex PCR. The data show around 300,000 clones, with approximately 81% seen just once and about 2.7% held by the top ten. The material sequenced was PBMCs or T cells enriched from blood (not recorded which). Source of these receptors: a woman between 50 and 59 years old who had recovered from COVID-19. Both conserved end residues are part of each CDR3.

v_gene: TRBV24-1
j_gene: TRBJ2-3
len: 14
CDR3aa: CATSELGGIDTQYF

v_gene: TRBV21-1
j_gene: TRBJ2-7
len: 17
CDR3aa: CASSKLVTGGNSYEQYF

v_gene: TRBV12-3/TRBV12-4
j_gene: TRBJ2-5
len: 11
CDR3aa: CASSLREIQYF

v_gene: TRBV19
j_gene: TRBJ1-4
len: 15
CDR3aa: CASNLGAGGNEKLFF

v_gene: TRBV7-2
j_gene: TRBJ1-1
len: 18
CDR3aa: CASSPRGQGAFLDTEAFF

v_gene: TRBV6-5
j_gene: TRBJ1-5
len: 15
CDR3aa: CASSHGRVGNQPQHF

v_gene: TRBV12-3/TRBV12-4
j_gene: TRBJ2-7
len: 13
CDR3aa: CASSSIAGGPYSF

v_gene: TRBV11-2
j_gene: TRBJ2-7
len: 12
CDR3aa: CASSLDRGEQYF

v_gene: TRBV7-8
j_gene: TRBJ1-2
len: 13
CDR3aa: CASNGRGHYGYTF

v_gene: TRBV12-3/TRBV12-4
j_gene: TRBJ1-2
len: 12
CDR3aa: CASSFGGYGYTF

v_gene: TRBV7-9
j_gene: TRBJ1-6
len: 16
CDR3aa: CASSKGQGFYNSPLHF

v_gene: TRBV6-2/TRBV6-3
j_gene: TRBJ1-1
len: 15
CDR3aa: CASSLQRSVNTEAFF

v_gene: TRBV27
j_gene: TRBJ1-6
len: 13
CDR3aa: CATRSSYNSPLHF

v_gene: TRBV5-6
j_gene: TRBJ1-1
len: 13
CDR3aa: CASSLRRDTEAFF

v_gene: TRBV7-9
j_gene: TRBJ2-2
len: 16
CDR3aa: CASSPRTSGNGGELFF

v_gene: TRBV5-1
j_gene: TRBJ2-7
len: 16
CDR3aa: CASSLGGTSGTYEQYF

v_gene: TRBV6-5
j_gene: TRBJ2-2
len: 14
CDR3aa: CASSYSGDTGELFF

v_gene: TRBV27
j_gene: TRBJ1-3
len: 13
CDR3aa: CASSLFAGNTIYF

v_gene: TRBV3-1/TRBV3-2
j_gene: TRBJ1-5
len: 14
CDR3aa: CASSQGQSNQPQHF

v_gene: TRBV27
j_gene: TRBJ2-2
len: 13
CDR3aa: CASSSAYSWELFF

v_gene: TRBV29-1
j_gene: TRBJ2-1
len: 17
CDR3aa: CSVESRSGRGREPEQFF

v_gene: TRBV30
j_gene: TRBJ1-5
len: 15
CDR3aa: CAWSVRGEGIRPQHF

v_gene: TRBV6-6
j_gene: TRBJ1-1
len: 13
CDR3aa: CASIRAMNTEAFF

v_gene: TRBV7-3
j_gene: TRBJ2-3
len: 14
CDR3aa: CASSEASSTDTQYF

v_gene: TRBV10-3
j_gene: TRBJ2-7
len: 13
CDR3aa: CAIRGQEDYEQYF

v_gene: TRBV10-2
j_gene: TRBJ2-1
len: 14
CDR3aa: CASRRDRGYDEQFF

v_gene: TRBV18
j_gene: TRBJ2-5
len: 14
CDR3aa: CASSPDRGQETQYF

v_gene: TRBV20-1
j_gene: TRBJ1-2
len: 14
CDR3aa: CSASSGNRVYGYTF

v_gene: TRBV10-2
j_gene: TRBJ2-1
len: 16
CDR3aa: CASRAGTGGMWNEQFF

v_gene: TRBV19
j_gene: TRBJ1-5
len: 13
CDR3aa: CATRTGKFQPQHF

v_gene: TRBV18
j_gene: TRBJ1-5
len: 15
CDR3aa: CASSSAGVGNQPQHF

v_gene: TRBV9
j_gene: TRBJ1-2
len: 15
CDR3aa: CASSVRDRGYYGYTF

v_gene: TRBV4-2
j_gene: TRBJ1-2
len: 14
CDR3aa: CASSPPLLSYGYTF

v_gene: TRBV11-3
j_gene: TRBJ2-3
len: 16
CDR3aa: CASSLSIAGGVNTQYF

v_gene: TRBV7-3
j_gene: TRBJ1-2
len: 15
CDR3aa: CASSSGRTGNYGYTF

v_gene: TRBV28
j_gene: TRBJ1-5
len: 15
CDR3aa: CASRLVGTGVQPQHF

v_gene: TRBV24-1
j_gene: TRBJ1-6
len: 11
CDR3aa: CATGAAILAGF

v_gene: TRBV15
j_gene: TRBJ2-5
len: 13
CDR3aa: CATSQGNQETQYF

v_gene: TRBV2
j_gene: TRBJ2-1
len: 15
CDR3aa: CASSDSGGSYNEQFF

v_gene: TRBV9
j_gene: TRBJ1-6
len: 15
CDR3aa: CASSVVGSSNSPLHF

v_gene: TRBV7-9
j_gene: TRBJ1-1
len: 13
CDR3aa: CASSLGQGTEAFF

v_gene: TRBV15
j_gene: TRBJ2-5
len: 16
CDR3aa: CATSRGGRGAQETQYF

v_gene: TRBV18
j_gene: TRBJ2-1
len: 14
CDR3aa: CASSPLTRNNEQFF

v_gene: TRBV5-1
j_gene: TRBJ1-3
len: 16
CDR3aa: CASSSRLTGAGNTIYF

v_gene: TRBV19
j_gene: TRBJ1-6
len: 14
CDR3aa: CATRDISDNSPLHF

v_gene: TRBV14
j_gene: TRBJ2-1
len: 15
CDR3aa: CASSQAGQGYNEQFF

v_gene: TRBV18
j_gene: TRBJ2-2
len: 16
CDR3aa: CASSPTGQGGTGELFF

v_gene: TRBV2
j_gene: TRBJ1-5
len: 13
CDR3aa: CASIRDSNQPQHF